Following are 2 T cell receptor beta chains from one sample sequenced in a study of identical twins. TCRdb re-called the 5' RACE reads with MiXCR, one entry per CDR3 protein. The table lists 250,000 to 350,000 distinct CDR3 sequences, more than 8% of them singletons. These records were also assigned to another study, of yellow fever vaccine responses in identical twins.

Source material: CD8+ T cells sorted from blood. These TCRs come from a woman between 18 and 29 years old in good health.

Many counts were recorded for this clonotype. This chain connects TRBV3-1 to TRBJ2-1; D is uncertain. Looked up from germline, CDR1 is LGHDT and CDR2 is YNNKEL (reference sequence). With 0 bases removed from V and 6 bases from J, the gap between germline ends came to 9 bases. This CDR3 spans 14 amino acids. The CDR3 region is CASSQELAPNEQFF. DNA of the CDR3: TGTGCCAGCAGCCAAGAGCTGGCTCCCAATGAGCAGTTCTTC.

This clonotype was recorded at least ten times. The chain joins TRBV20-1 to TRBJ2-1; D uncertain. CDR3 size: 14 residues. Germline assignment: CDR1 DFQATT and CDR2 SNEGSKA (reference sequence). Trimming stripped 0 bases from V and 4 bases from J, with 10 bases between. DNA for the CDR3: TGCAGTGCTAGAGATCCGACCCTTTACAATGAGCAGTTCTTC. Its translation is CSARDPTLYNEQFF.